A single sample gave rise to the 16 T cell receptor beta chains below, sequenced in a study of OX40 agonist ivuxolimab in advanced cancers. The method was the immunoSEQ multiplex PCR assay. The immuneACCESS repertoire file appears here via TCRdb, limited to in-frame rearrangements. These files lack a portion of the clones; in checked studies, under half of the deficit traces to unresolved V genes, and the cause of the others is not known. In this sample the table shows 100,000 to 150,000 clones, just over 90% of which occur a single time. Of the sample, approximately 0.99% falls within the top ten clones. Sequences were derived from CD4+ or CD8+ T cells sorted from blood, sampled in a trial of the OX40 agonist ivuxolimab. The receptor source for this set is an adult with an advanced solid tumor such as melanoma, head and neck, liver or kidney cancer.

This chain links TRBV10-3 with TRBJ1-1; TRBD1 matches 7 bases. Germline V CDR1 and CDR2: ENHRY, SYGVKD. Germline trimming cut 9 bases from V and 3 bases from J; bases unmatched to any gene: 7. CDR3 length: 13 amino acids. CDR3 sequence reads: CAIRGLGDTEAFF. Written as DNA, the CDR3 is TGTGCCATTAGGGGGCTCGGGGACACTGAAGCTTTCTTT.

This chain uses TRBV27 with TRBJ2-7; TRBD1 agrees at 8 bases. Germline CDR1 MNHEY, CDR2 SMNVEV (reference sequence). Trimming took 6 bases from V and 1 from J; bases not matched to a gene: 8. The CDR3 loop spans 15 amino acids. In nucleotides, the CDR3 is TGTGCCAGCAGACTCGACAGGGGCCTATCCTACGAGCAGTACTTC. Translation gives CASRLDRGLSYEQYF.

V is TRBV5-4 and J is TRBJ1-5; D is unclear. This CDR3 region has 14 residues. V dropped 2 bases and J dropped 0 bases, with 6 bases sitting between them. Germline CDR1 is SGHNT and CDR2 is YYREEE (reference sequence). This chain's CDR3 is CASSFSDSNQPQHF. CDR3 DNA sequence: TGTGCCAGCAGCTTTTCAGATAGCAATCAGCCCCAGCATTTT. The variable domain in full, with the rest retrieved from reference TRBV5-4 and TRBJ1-5, is ETGVTQSPTHLIKTRGQQVTLRCSSQSGHNTVSWYQQALGQGPQFIFQYYREEENGRGNFPPRFSGLQFPNYSSELNVNALELDDSALYLCASSFSDSNQPQHFGDGTRLSIL.

The chain couples TRBV7-3 to TRBJ2-1; D remains ambiguous. The CDR3 extends over 12 amino acids. Trimming cost V 5 bases and J 3 bases, with 5 bases left between them. Germline CDR1 reads SGHTA; CDR2 reads FQGTGA. The CDR3, as DNA: TGTGCCAGCAGCGATAACTACAATGAGCAGTTCTTC. This gives the protein CASSDNYNEQFF.

V is TRBV5-1 and J is TRBJ2-7, with D possibly being TRBD1 (5 bases). The CDR3 covers 16 residues. Germline V gene lookup returns CDR1 SGHRS and CDR2 YFSETQ. With 1 base removed from V and 2 bases from J, the gap between germline ends came to 16 bases. The CDR3 coding sequence is TGCGCCAGCAGCTTGTCAGTTGACAGTCTACCCTACGAGCAGTACTTC. Translated: CASSLSVDSLPYEQYF.

The sample holds one count of this clone. The chain is built from TRBV11-2 and TRBJ1-3; a possible D gene is TRBD1 (5 bases). Germline V gives CDR1 SGHAT, CDR2 FQNNGV. Trimming took off 1 base at V and 2 bases at J, with 6 bases between the two ends. The CDR3 contains 14 residues. The CDR3 sequence: CASSLVGAGNTIYF. In DNA, the CDR3 is TGTGCCAGCAGCTTAGTGGGGGCTGGAAACACCATATATTTT.

This chain uses TRBV19 with TRBJ1-5, with D unclear. Deletions cut 1 base from V and 0 bases from J, with 7 bases between. Germline V gives CDR1 LNHDA, CDR2 SQIVND (reference sequence). The CDR3 length is 15 residues. Here the CDR3 reads CASSIGGNSNQPQHF. DNA of the CDR3: TGTGCCAGTAGTATAGGAGGGAATAGCAATCAGCCCCAGCATTTT.

This chain uses TRBV2 with TRBJ2-3, with 10 bases aligning to TRBD2. V lost 5 bases to trimming and J lost 4 bases; unmatched junction nucleotides: 6. Germline V gives CDR1 SNHLY, CDR2 FYNNEI. This CDR3 has 15 amino acids. The CDR3 sequence: CASSYTSGTADTQYF. CDR3 DNA: TGTGCCAGCAGTTATACTAGCGGGACGGCAGATACGCAGTATTTT.

This clone occurred once. V gene TRBV30 combines with J gene TRBJ1-3; D unclear. Per germline, CDR1 GTSNPN and CDR2 SVGIG (reference sequence). V lost 0 bases and J lost 8, with 8 bases in between. The length of the CDR3 is 12 residues. The CDR3 coding sequence is TGTGCCTGGAGTGTTGACGGGTACACCATATATTTT. Residues: CAWSVDGYTIYF.

This chain connects TRBV10-3 to TRBJ2-5; 8 bases map to TRBD1. This CDR3 spans 14 amino acids. Germline loops: CDR1 ENHRY, CDR2 SYGVKD. Trimming took 3 bases from V and 1 from J; bases not matched to a gene: 1. The CDR3 region has the DNA TGTGCCATCAGTGACGGACAGGGCCAAGAGACCCAGTACTTC. Protein: CAISDGQGQETQYF.

The chain links TRBV29-1 to TRBJ2-7; tentatively, D is TRBD1 (5 bases). Germline V CDR1 and CDR2: SQVTM, ANQGSEA. The V and J ends lost 6 bases and 0 bases respectively, with 18 bases between them. The CDR3 has 15 amino acids. CDR3 sequence (DNA): TGCAGCGTCATATCTACAGGAGATAGCTCCTACGAGCAGTACTTC. Translation: CSVISTGDSSYEQYF.

The V and J genes are TRBV5-4 and TRBJ2-5; D is unclear. The CDR3 totals 13 residues. The V gene's germline CDR1 is SGHNT and CDR2 YYREEE (reference sequence). Between the trimmed V and J ends, which lost 0 bases and 2 bases, there was a span of 5 bases. The CDR3 DNA reads as TGTGCCAGCAGCTTGGCTCAGCAAGAGACCCAGTACTTC. Its protein product is CASSLAQQETQYF.

The rearrangement joins TRBV15 to TRBJ2-2; D is perhaps TRBD2 (5 bases). Germline V CDR1 and CDR2: LNHNV, YYDKDF (reference sequence). With 2 bases removed from V and 5 bases from J, the gap between germline ends came to 12 bases. The CDR3 sequence is 15 residues long. The DNA for the CDR3 is TGTGCCACCAGCAGACGGTCTCCGGGGACCGGGGAGCTGTTTTTT. Translated: CATSRRSPGTGELFF.

This sequence joins TRBV7-9 and TRBJ1-1; 10 nucleotides agree with TRBD1. The V and J ends lost 10 bases and 0 bases, in that order; junction bases with no gene match: 11. Germline CDR1 reads SEHNR; CDR2 reads FQNEAQ (reference sequence). The CDR3 is 16 residues long. The CDR3 region is CATEEGQGLMNTEAFF. The CDR3 DNA reads TGTGCCACCGAAGAGGGACAGGGGCTAATGAACACTGAAGCTTTCTTT.

The chain links TRBV18 to TRBJ2-7; D may be TRBD2 (6 bases). In germline, CDR1 is KGHSH, CDR2 LQKENI. The CDR3 spans 15 residues. Trimming stripped 3 bases from V and 1 base from J, with 13 bases between. CDR3 amino acids: CASSPEAGPSYEQYF. CDR3 sequence (DNA): TGTGCCAGCTCACCTGAGGCGGGACCGTCCTACGAGCAGTACTTC.

This chain uses TRBV5-1 with TRBJ2-5; 7 nucleotides agree with TRBD2. V lost 2 bases and J lost 3; bases outside the gene matches: 7. Germline loops: CDR1 SGHRS, CDR2 YFSETQ. The CDR3 extends over 15 amino acids. As DNA, the CDR3 is TGCGCCAGCAGCTTTGGAATAGCGGGTAAAGAGACCCAGTACTTC. Translating gives CASSFGIAGKETQYF. Full variable domain (outside the CDR3, taken from reference TRBV5-1 and TRBJ2-5): KAGVTQTPRYLIKTRGQQVTLSCSPISGHRSVSWYQQTPGQGLQFLFEYFSETQRNKGNFPGRFSGRQFSNSRSEMNVSTLELGDSALYLCASSFGIAGKETQYFGPGTRLLVL.